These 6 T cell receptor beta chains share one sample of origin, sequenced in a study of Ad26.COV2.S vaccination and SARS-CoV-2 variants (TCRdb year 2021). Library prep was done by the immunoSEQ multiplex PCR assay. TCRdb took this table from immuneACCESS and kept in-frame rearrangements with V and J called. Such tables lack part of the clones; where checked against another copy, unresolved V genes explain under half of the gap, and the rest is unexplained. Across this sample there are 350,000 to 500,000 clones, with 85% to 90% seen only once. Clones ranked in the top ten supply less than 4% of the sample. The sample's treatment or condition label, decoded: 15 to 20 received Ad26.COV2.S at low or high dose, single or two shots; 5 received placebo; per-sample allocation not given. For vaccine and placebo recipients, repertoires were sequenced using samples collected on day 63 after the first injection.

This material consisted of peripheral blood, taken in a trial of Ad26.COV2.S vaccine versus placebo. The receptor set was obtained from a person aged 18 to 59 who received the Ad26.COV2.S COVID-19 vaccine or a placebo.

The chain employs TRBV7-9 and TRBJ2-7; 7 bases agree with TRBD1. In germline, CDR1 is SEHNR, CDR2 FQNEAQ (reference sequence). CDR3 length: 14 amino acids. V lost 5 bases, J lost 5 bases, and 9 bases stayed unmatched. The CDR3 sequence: CASSATGVLDEQYF. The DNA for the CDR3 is TGTGCCAGCAGCGCCACAGGGGTACTAGACGAGCAGTACTTC.

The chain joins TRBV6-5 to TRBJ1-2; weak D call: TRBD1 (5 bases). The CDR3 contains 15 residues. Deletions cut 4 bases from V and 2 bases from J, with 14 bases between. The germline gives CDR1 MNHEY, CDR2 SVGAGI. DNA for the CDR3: TGTGCCAGCAGTTCCGGGACGCACCAAAACTATGGCTACACCTTC. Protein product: CASSSGTHQNYGYTF.

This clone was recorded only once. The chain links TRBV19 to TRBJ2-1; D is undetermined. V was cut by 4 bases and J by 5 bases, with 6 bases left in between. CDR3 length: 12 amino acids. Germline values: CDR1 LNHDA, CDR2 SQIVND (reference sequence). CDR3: CASSTPHNEQFF. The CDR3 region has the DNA TGTGCCAGTAGTACCCCCCACAATGAGCAGTTCTTC.

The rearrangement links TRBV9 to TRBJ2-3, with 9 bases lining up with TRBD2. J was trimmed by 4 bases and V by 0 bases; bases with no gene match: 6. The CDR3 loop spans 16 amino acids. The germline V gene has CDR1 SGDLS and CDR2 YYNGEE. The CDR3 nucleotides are TGTGCCAGCAGCGTAGGAGGCGGGGGGGCAGCAGATACGCAGTATTTT. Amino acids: CASSVGGGGAADTQYF.

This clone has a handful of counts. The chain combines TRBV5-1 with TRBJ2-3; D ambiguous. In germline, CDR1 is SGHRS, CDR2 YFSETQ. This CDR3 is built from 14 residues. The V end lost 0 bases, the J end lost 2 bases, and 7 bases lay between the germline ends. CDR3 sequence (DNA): TGCGCCAGCAGCTTGGACAGAAACACAGATACGCAGTATTTT. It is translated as CASSLDRNTDTQYF.

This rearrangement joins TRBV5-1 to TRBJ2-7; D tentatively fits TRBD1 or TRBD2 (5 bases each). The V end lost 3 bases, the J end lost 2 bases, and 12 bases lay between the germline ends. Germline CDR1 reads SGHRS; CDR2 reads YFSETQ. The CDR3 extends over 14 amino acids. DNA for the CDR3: TGCGCCAGCAGCTCGTCGGGACGCACCTACGAGCAGTACTTC. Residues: CASSSSGRTYEQYF.